This record covers a single T cell receptor (beta chain). The repertoire was sequenced with immunoSEQ multiplex PCR; TCRdb's copy has only in-frame clones and lacks some. The sample includes 50,000 to 70,000 clones, 81% seen only once; the top ten take under 5%. V lost 6 bases and J lost 6; bases outside the gene matches: 9. The CDR3 runs to 16 residues. CDR1 LGHNT and CDR2 FRNRAP come from the germline V gene. The data are from a study of T cells in localized non-small cell lung cancer. Sequenced material: PBMCs, taken before any cancer treatment. This receptor was identified in a man aged 40 to 69 with stage II lung adenocarcinoma. The chain is built from TRBV12-5 and TRBJ2-1, with TRBD2 identical over 12 bases. CDR3 protein: CASGPIPGLAGNEQFF. Written as DNA, the CDR3 is TGTGCTAGTGGCCCTATCCCGGGACTAGCGGGCAATGAGCAGTTCTTC.